This T cell receptor (beta chain) comes out of a study of blood T cell repertoires in COVID-19. Study details: There were acute and convalescent COVID-19 samples, and they came from the United States, Italy and Spain. Sources were T cells, B-cell-depleted T cells, or PBMCs; the material itself was cDNA or gDNA.

Trimming removed 4 bases from V and 8 bases from J, with 6 bases in between. CDR1 is MNHEY and CDR2 is SMNVEV in the germline V gene (reference sequence). This CDR3 is built from 11 residues. Original methodology: By means of reference gene primer amplification, nucleated cell counts were estimated. Libraries were prepared by immunoSEQ multiplex PCR; TCRdb keeps only in-frame clonotypes and omits some of them. For V, J and clone size, that table is used; D and trimming come from the DNA. The sample contains 200,000 to 250,000 clones, about 90% of which appear only once. The sample consisted of peripheral blood. The chain recombines TRBV27 with TRBJ2-1; no clear D gene. This sequence was found in a man between 18 and 29 years old with active or convalescent COVID-19. CDR3 DNA sequence: TGTGCCAGCAGTTCTTTCGATGAGCAGTTCTTC. Its protein is CASSSFDEQFF.